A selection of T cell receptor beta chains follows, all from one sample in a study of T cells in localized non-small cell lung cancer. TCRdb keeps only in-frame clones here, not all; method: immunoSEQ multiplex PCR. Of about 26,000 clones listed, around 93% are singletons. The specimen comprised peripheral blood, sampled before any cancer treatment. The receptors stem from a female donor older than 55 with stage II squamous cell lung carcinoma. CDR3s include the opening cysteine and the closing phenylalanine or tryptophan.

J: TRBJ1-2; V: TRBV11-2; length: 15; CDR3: CASSQLPGSAYGYTF
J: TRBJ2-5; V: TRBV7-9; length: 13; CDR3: CASSGSGGQTQYF
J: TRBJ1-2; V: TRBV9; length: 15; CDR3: CASSVGGDLNYGYTF
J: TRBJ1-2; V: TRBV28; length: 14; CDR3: CASRPGQGSYGYTF
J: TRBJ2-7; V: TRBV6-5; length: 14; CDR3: CASSYGLADYEQYF
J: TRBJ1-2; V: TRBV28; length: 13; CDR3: CASRPTINYGYTF
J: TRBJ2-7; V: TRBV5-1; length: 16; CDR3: CASSFGTSGLGYEQYF
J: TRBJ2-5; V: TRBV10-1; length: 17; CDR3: CASSEGLAGKVEETQYF
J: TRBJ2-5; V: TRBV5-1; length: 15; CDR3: CASSRGLAQQETQYF
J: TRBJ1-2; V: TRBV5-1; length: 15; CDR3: CASSLAPTSNYGYTF
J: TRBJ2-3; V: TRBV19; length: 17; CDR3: CASSPAGTARFTDTQYF
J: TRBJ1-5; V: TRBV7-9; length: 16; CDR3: CASSPGGGGGNQPQHF
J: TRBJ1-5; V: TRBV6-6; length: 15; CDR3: CASSQASGSRQPQHF
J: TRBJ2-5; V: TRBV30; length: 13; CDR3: CAWSPYYQETQYF
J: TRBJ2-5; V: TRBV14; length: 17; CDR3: CASSPGLAGGRAETQYF
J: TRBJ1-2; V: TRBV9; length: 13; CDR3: CASSLRQGDGYTF
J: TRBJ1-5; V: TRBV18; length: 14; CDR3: CASSPAGGYQPQHF
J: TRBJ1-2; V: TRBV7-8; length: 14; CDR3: CASSPIIQGILYTF
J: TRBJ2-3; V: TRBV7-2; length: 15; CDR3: CASTVHGTGTDTQYF
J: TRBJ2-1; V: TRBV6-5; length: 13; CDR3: CATLSGSVDEQFF
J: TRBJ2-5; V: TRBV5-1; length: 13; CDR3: CASSRGQWETQYF
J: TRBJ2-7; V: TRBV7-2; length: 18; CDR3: CASSLGKDRGRSNYEQYF
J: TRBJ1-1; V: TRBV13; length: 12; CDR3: CASSFPRTEAFF
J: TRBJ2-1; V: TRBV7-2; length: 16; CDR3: CASLSLAGLVSSLGFF
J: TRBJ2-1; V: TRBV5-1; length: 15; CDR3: CASSLAASSYNEQFF
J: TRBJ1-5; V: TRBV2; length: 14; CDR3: CASTDRSFNQPQHF
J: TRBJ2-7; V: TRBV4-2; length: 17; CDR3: CASSQDWASGGRGEQYF
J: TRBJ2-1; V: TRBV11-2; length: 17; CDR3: CASSLDPSRGQYNEQFF
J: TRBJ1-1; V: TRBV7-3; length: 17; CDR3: CASSLGPTGGSGTEAFF
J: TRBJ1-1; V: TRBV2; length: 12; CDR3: CASSASGTEAFF
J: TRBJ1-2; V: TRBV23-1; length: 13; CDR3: CASRTQDYYGYTF
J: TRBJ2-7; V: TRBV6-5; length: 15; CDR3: CASSYSGTGAGEQYF
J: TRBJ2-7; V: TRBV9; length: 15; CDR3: CASSVGDSPLDEQYF
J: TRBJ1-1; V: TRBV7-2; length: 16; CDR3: CASSLGPIQVNTEAFF
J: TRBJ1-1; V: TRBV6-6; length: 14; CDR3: CASSPGTMNTEAFF
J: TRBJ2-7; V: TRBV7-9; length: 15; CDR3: CASSFKGALTYEQYF
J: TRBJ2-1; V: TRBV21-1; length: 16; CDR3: CASSTHGGFPYNEQFF
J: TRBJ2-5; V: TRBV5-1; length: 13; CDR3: CASTPTGWGTQYF
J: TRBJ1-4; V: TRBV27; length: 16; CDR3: CASSAFRAGLNEKLFF
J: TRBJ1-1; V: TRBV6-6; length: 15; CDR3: CATLKAFGVDTEAFF
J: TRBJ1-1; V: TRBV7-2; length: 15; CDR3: CASSPNSQVYTEAFF
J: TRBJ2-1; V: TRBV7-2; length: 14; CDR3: CASSPSASYGEQFF
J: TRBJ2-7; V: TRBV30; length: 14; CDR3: CAWRQGQGSYEQYF
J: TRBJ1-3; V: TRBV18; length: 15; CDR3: CASSPRPASGNTIYF
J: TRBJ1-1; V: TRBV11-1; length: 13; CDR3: CASSLRGGTEAFF
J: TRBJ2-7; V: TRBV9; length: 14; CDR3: CASSVVGASYEQYF
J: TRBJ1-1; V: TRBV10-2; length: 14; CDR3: CASSHRLQDTEAFF
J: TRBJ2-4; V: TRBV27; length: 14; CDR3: CASSQGRAKNIQYF
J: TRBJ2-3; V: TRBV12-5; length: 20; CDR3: CASGLWVMDRGTTSTDTQYF
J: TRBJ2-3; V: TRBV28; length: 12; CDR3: CASGISTDTQYF
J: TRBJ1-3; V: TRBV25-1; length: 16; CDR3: CASSENRDSSGNTIYF
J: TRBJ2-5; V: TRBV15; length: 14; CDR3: CATSRRATAETQYF
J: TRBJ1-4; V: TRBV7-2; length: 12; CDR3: CASSLERGGLFF
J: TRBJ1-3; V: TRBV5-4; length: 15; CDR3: CASSFGQSSGNTIYF
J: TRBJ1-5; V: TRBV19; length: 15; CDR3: CASTPLGQGNQPQHF
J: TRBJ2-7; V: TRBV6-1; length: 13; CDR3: CASRGTGAEEQYF
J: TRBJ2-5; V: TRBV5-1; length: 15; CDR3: CASSPDVSRDETQYF
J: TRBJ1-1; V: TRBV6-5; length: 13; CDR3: CASSYSRVTEAFF
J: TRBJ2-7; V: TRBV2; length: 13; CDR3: CASRGGRGHEQYF
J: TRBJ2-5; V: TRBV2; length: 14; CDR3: CASGRLAGGETQYF